Listed here are 10 T cell receptor beta chains from one sample, sequenced in a study of human T cells and chemical hapten exposure. TCRdb independently ran MiXCR on the RACE reads; one entry per CDR3 protein. The data hold a few hundred thousand distinct CDR3 sequences, with about 5.4% observed a single time. Specified time point: pre-sensitization, week 0. Treatment reported: therapeutic diphenylcyclopropenone sensitization with weekly scalp DPC. Sequences were derived from whole blood, sampled in connection with sensitization to the hapten diphenylcyclopropenone (DPC). The origin of the receptors is a woman under 30 with alopecia areata. Some clones in this sample may be carry-over from other donors' samples.

This chain uses TRBV4-2 with TRBJ2-1; 11 bases are a match to TRBD2. CDR1 LGHNA and CDR2 YNFKEQ come from the germline V gene. V lost 0 bases, J lost 8 bases, and 9 bases stayed unmatched. The CDR3 is 17 amino acids. CDR3 bases: TGTGCCAGCAGCCAAGATCGGGGACTAGCGGACCTTCATGAGCAGTTCTTC. Its protein is CASSQDRGLADLHEQFF.

The V and J genes are TRBV7-9 and TRBJ1-1; 7 bases are a match to TRBD1. The CDR3 runs to 14 residues. CDR1 SEHNR and CDR2 FQNEAQ come from the germline V gene (reference sequence). V lost 6 bases to trimming and J lost 0 bases; unmatched junction nucleotides: 4. The CDR3 here is CASSWGQLNTEAFF. CDR3 DNA sequence: TGTGCCAGCAGTTGGGGACAGTTGAACACTGAAGCTTTCTTT.

This clonotype was seen ten or more times. This rearrangement joins TRBV4-3 to TRBJ2-1; D may be TRBD1 (5 bases). Germline assignment: CDR1 LGHNA and CDR2 YSLEER. CDR3 length: 13 amino acids. Between the trimmed V and J ends, which lost 4 bases and 8 bases, there was a span of 12 bases. The CDR3 coding sequence is TGCGCCAGCAGCCGGGTTAGGGGTGATGAGCAGTTCTTC. Translating gives CASSRVRGDEQFF.

In its sample, this clonotype was seen many times. The rearrangement uses TRBV7-2 and TRBJ1-5; a possible D gene is TRBD1 (5 bases). Deletions cut 5 bases from V and 1 base from J, with 9 bases between. The CDR3 consists of 14 residues. CDR1 is SGHTA, CDR2 FQGNSA, per germline. The DNA of the CDR3 is TGTGCCAGCAGCCCCTGGGACAGCAATCAGCCCCAGCATTTT. This codes for CASSPWDSNQPQHF.

This clonotype was counted many times. The rearrangement joins TRBV6-5 to TRBJ2-7; D is perhaps TRBD2 (6 bases). The V end lost 8 bases, the J end lost 2 bases, and 22 bases lay between the germline ends. The CDR3 length is 16 residues. CDR1 is MNHEY and CDR2 is SVGAGI in the germline V gene. The CDR3 bases are TGTGCCAGCGCCGCGGGGCATCCGGGGCTGACCTACGAGCAGTACTTC. It is translated as CASAAGHPGLTYEQYF.

The J gene is TRBJ2-1, the V gene TRBV5-6, with D tentatively TRBD2 (5 bases). Germline V CDR1 and CDR2: SGHDT, YYEEEE. The V gene lost 2 bases and the J gene lost 4 bases, with 10 bases spanning the gap. CDR3 length: 14 amino acids. CDR3 bases: TGTGCCAGCAGCTTTGTGACGGGATACAATGAGCAGTTCTTC. Translated, it gives CASSFVTGYNEQFF.

The sample holds one count of this clonotype. This chain uses TRBV29-1 with TRBJ2-3, with unresolved D. V shed 3 bases and J shed 5 bases, with 6 bases lying between them. Germline values: CDR1 SQVTM, CDR2 ANQGSEA. This CDR3 comprises 11 residues. The CDR3 region has the DNA TGCAGCGTTGACCCTCTAGATACGCAGTATTTT. The encoded protein is CSVDPLDTQYF.

The table lists this clonotype with many counts. This chain uses TRBV12-3 or TRBV12-4 with TRBJ2-1; tentatively, D is TRBD1 or TRBD2 (5 bases each). The CDR3 is made up of 15 amino acids. V lost 4 bases, J lost 4 bases, and 14 bases lay in between. DNA of the CDR3: TGTGCCAGCAGTTCGACAGTCCGGAGGTACAATGAGCAGTTCTTC. It yields the protein CASSSTVRRYNEQFF.

This clonotype showed up just a few times. V gene TRBV19 combines with J gene TRBJ2-3; 8 nucleotides match TRBD1. CDR3 length: 14 amino acids. Germline CDR1 reads LNHDA; CDR2 reads SQIVND (reference sequence). V shed 8 bases and J 7 bases; nucleotides not matched to a gene: 11. The CDR3 bases are TGTGCCAGTCGTTGGACAGGGTACGGGAATACGCAGTATTTT. Its translation is CASRWTGYGNTQYF.

This chain uses TRBV6-5 with TRBJ1-1; D unclear. In germline, CDR1 is MNHEY, CDR2 SVGAGI. The ends were cut back, 6 bases at V and 0 bases at J, with 11 bases in the middle. The CDR3 is 14 residues long. The CDR3 sequence is CASSEITLNTEAFF. For the CDR3, the DNA is TGTGCCAGCAGCGAGATAACACTGAACACTGAAGCTTTCTTT.